The 3 T cell receptor beta chains in this list originate from one sample, sequenced in a study of a mutant IDH1 vaccine in newly diagnosed glioma. Time point indicated: baseline, week 1 (first vaccination visit). The sample's treatment: pre-vaccination baseline after standard-of-care therapy. Sequencing used immunoSEQ multiplex PCR; TCRdb keeps in-frame clones, though not all of them. The sample records around 89,000 clones, around 82% being singletons. The starting material was PBMCs, obtained from a glioma patient treated with radiotherapy, temozolomide or both. All receptors derive from a woman in her forties or fifties with glioma.

This chain uses TRBV5-4 with TRBJ1-1; D is undetermined. The CDR3 extends over 12 amino acids. Trimming stripped 3 bases from V and 8 bases from J, with 11 bases between. Germline V gene lookup returns CDR1 SGHNT and CDR2 YYREEE (reference sequence). CDR3 amino acids: CASSSRPEEAFF. CDR3 nucleotide sequence: TGTGCCAGCAGCTCGCGGCCAGAAGAAGCTTTCTTT. Full variable domain (outside the CDR3, taken from reference TRBV5-4 and TRBJ1-1): ETGVTQSPTHLIKTRGQQVTLRCSSQSGHNTVSWYQQALGQGPQFIFQYYREEENGRGNFPPRFSGLQFPNYSSELNVNALELDDSALYLCASSSRPEEAFFGQGTRLTVV.

The chain employs TRBV6-1 and TRBJ2-7; no clear D. V gave up 8 bases and J gave up 3 bases, with 11 bases separating them. This CDR3 has 12 residues. CDR1 is MNHNS, CDR2 SASEGT, per germline. CDR3 sequence reads: CASRDGRYEQYF. The CDR3 DNA reads TGTGCCAGCCGCGACGGGCGCTACGAGCAGTACTTC.

In this sample, this clone turned up once. V gene TRBV6-5 combines with J gene TRBJ2-1; 9 bases map to TRBD1. Unmatched junction bases numbered 8, after V lost 4 bases and J lost 7 bases. Germline V gives CDR1 MNHEY, CDR2 SVGAGI. The length of the CDR3 is 15 residues. CDR3 sequence reads: CASSWTGQGVNEQFF. CDR3 nucleotide sequence: TGTGCCAGCAGTTGGACGGGACAGGGAGTAAATGAGCAGTTCTTC.